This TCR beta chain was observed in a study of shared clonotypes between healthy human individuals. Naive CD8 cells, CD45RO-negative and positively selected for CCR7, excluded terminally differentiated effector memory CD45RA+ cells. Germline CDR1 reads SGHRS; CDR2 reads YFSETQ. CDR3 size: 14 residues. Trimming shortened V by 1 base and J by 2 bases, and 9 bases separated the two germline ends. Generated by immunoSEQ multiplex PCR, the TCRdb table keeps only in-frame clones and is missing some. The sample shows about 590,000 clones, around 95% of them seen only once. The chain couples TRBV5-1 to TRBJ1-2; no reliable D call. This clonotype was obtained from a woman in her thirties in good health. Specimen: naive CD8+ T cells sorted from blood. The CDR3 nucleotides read TGCGCCAGCAGCTTGTTACTGATCAACTATGGCTACACCTTC. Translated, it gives CASSLLLINYGYTF.